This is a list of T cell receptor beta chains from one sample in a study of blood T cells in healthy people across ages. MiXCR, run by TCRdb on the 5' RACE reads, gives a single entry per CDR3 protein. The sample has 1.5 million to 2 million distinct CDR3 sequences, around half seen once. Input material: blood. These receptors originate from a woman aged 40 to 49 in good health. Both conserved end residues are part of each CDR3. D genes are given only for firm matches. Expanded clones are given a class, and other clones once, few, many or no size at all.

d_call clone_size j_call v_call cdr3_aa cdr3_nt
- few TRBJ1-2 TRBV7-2 CASSAAQGLGYGYTF TGTGCCAGCAGCGCCGCGCAGGGACTTGGATATGGCTACACCTTC
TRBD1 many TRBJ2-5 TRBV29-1 CSVGQGGKETQYF TGCAGCGTTGGACAGGGGGGGAAAGAGACCCAGTACTTC
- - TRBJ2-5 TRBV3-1 CASGQNRVLGETQYF TGTGCCAGCGGACAGAACAGGGTGCTGGGAGAGACCCAGTACTTC
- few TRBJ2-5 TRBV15 CATSSGDRLSEETQYF TGTGCCACCAGCAGCGGGGACCGGCTGAGCGAAGAGACCCAGTACTTC
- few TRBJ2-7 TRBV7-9 CASSPYELGYEQYF TGTGCCAGCAGCCCTTACGAACTGGGATACGAGCAGTACTTC
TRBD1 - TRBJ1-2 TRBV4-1 CASSQETGWGGYTF TGCGCCAGCAGCCAAGAGACAGGGTGGGGTGGCTACACCTTC
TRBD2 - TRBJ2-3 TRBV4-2 CASSPHRTSSDTQYF TGTGCCAGCAGCCCGCATAGGACTAGCTCCGATACGCAGTATTTT
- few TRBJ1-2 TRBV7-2 CASTYLGGGVRGYTF TGTGCCAGCACCTACTTAGGGGGGGGCGTAAGAGGCTACACCTTC
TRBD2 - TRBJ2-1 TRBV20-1 CSARDAGDYNEQFF TGCAGTGCTAGAGATGCGGGGGATTACAATGAGCAGTTCTTC
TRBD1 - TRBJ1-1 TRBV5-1 CASFPGTGGPEDTEAFF TGCGCCTCGTTTCCCGGGACAGGGGGCCCGGAGGACACTGAAGCTTTCTTT
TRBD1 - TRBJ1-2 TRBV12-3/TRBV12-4 CASTTRQGTYGYTF TGTGCCAGCACAACGAGACAGGGGACTTATGGCTACACCTTC
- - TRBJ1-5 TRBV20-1 CSASGVSSNQPQHF TGCAGTGCTAGCGGGGTGTCGAGCAATCAGCCCCAGCATTTT
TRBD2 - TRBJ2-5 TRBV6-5 CASSYRPSGGRETQYF TGTGCCAGCAGTTACCGGCCTAGCGGGGGGCGAGAGACCCAGTACTTC
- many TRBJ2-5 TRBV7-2 CASSFGPARGETQYF TGTGCCAGCAGCTTCGGGCCAGCTCGGGGAGAGACCCAGTACTTC
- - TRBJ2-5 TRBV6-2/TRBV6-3 CASSYDLTSAQETQYF TGTGCCAGCAGTTACGATTTGACCAGCGCCCAAGAGACCCAGTACTTC
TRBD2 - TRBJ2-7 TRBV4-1 CASGRTSGHEQYF TGCGCCAGCGGTCGGACTAGCGGGCACGAGCAGTACTTC
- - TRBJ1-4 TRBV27 CASSFRGTLTNEKLFF TGTGCCAGCAGTTTCCGCGGGACATTGACGAATGAAAAACTGTTTTTT
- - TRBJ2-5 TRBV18 CASSPSMLRGIQETQYF TGTGCCAGCTCACCGTCAATGCTTAGGGGAATTCAAGAGACCCAGTACTTC
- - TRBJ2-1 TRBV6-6 CASTDDRRAYNEQFF TGTGCCAGCACCGACGACAGGAGGGCCTACAATGAGCAGTTCTTC
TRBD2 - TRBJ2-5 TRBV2 CASSEEASGGVQETQYF TGTGCCAGCAGTGAAGAAGCTAGCGGGGGGGTCCAAGAGACCCAGTACTTC
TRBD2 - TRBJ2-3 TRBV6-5 CASSSPKTSGGADTQYF TGTGCCAGCAGTTCCCCGAAGACTAGCGGGGGGGCAGATACGCAGTATTTT
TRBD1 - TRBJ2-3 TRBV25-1 CASSQATGKNPDTQYF TGTGCCAGCAGTCAAGCGACAGGGAAAAATCCAGATACGCAGTATTTT
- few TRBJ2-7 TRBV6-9 CASGSRRYEQYF TGTGCCAGCGGATCCCGACGCTACGAGCAGTACTTC
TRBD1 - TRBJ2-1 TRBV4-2 CASSQERQGRNEQFF TGTGCCAGCAGCCAAGAGAGACAGGGGCGCAATGAGCAGTTCTTC
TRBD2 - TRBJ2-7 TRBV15 CATSRDRGRASEQYF TGTGCCACCAGCAGAGATCGGGGGAGGGCCTCCGAGCAGTACTTC
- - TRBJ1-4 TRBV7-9 CASSYGRNEKLFF TGTGCCAGCAGCTATGGCCGTAATGAAAAACTGTTTTTT
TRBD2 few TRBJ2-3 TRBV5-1 CASSPSHVSGDTDTQYF TGCGCCAGCAGCCCCTCCCATGTGAGCGGGGATACAGATACGCAGTATTTT
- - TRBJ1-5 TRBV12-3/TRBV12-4 CASSFGPKGSYQPQHF TGTGCCAGCAGTTTCGGCCCAAAGGGGTCATATCAGCCCCAGCATTTT
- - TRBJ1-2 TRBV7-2 CASSLAEGGLLYGYTF TGTGCCAGCAGCTTAGCGGAAGGGGGGCTCCTCTATGGCTACACCTTC
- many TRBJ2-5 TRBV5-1 CASSLGRGYQETQYF TGCGCCAGCAGCTTGGGAAGGGGGTACCAAGAGACCCAGTACTTC
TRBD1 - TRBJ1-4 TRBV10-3 CAIRGQGTNEKLFF TGTGCCATCAGGGGACAGGGAACTAATGAAAAACTGTTTTTT
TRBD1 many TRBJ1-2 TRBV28 CASSFGTGNYGYTF TGTGCCAGCAGCTTCGGGACAGGGAACTATGGCTACACCTTC
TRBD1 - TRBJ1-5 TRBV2 CASSPDRAINQPQHF TGTGCCAGCAGTCCGGACAGGGCTATCAATCAGCCCCAGCATTTT
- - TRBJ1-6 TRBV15 CATSRGAGSSYNSPLHF TGTGCCACCAGTAGAGGGGCAGGTAGCTCCTATAATTCACCCCTCCACTTT
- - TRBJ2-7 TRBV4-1 CASSQEKLQGRYEQYF TGCGCCAGCAGCCAAGAAAAACTTCAGGGGCGCTACGAGCAGTACTTC
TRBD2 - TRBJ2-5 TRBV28 CASSPFRTAGEQYF TGTGCCAGCAGTCCCTTCCGCACAGCGGGGGAGCAGTACTTC
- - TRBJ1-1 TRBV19 CASSTRDDTEAFF TGTGCCAGTAGTACCAGGGATGACACTGAAGCTTTCTTT
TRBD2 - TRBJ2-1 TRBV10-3 CAIRRTSGPAGEQFF TGTGCCATCAGAAGGACTAGCGGTCCGGCGGGTGAGCAGTTCTTC
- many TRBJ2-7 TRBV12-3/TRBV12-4 CASSLFPPQVFYEQYF TGTGCCAGCAGTTTATTCCCGCCACAGGTATTCTACGAGCAGTACTTC
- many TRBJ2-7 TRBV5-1 CASSSRQLSYEQYF TGCGCCAGCAGCTCCCGACAGCTCTCCTACGAGCAGTACTTC
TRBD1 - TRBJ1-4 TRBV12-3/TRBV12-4 CASSLRGLGEKLFF TGTGCCAGCAGTTTGAGGGGGCTGGGTGAAAAACTGTTTTTT
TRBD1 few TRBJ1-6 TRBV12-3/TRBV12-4 CASTFGQGYNSPLHF TGTGCCAGCACTTTCGGACAGGGTTATAATTCACCCCTCCACTTT
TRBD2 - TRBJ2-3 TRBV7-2 CASSFASGGAEVRTDTQYF TGTGCCAGCAGCTTTGCTAGCGGGGGGGCAGAAGTGAGGACAGATACGCAGTATTTT
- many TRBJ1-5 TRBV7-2 CASSSGQTGNQPQHF TGTGCCAGCAGCTCGGGACAAACCGGCAATCAGCCCCAGCATTTT
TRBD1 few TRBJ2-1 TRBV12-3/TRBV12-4 CASIREGQGLYNEQFF TGTGCCAGCATAAGAGAGGGACAGGGATTATACAATGAGCAGTTCTTC
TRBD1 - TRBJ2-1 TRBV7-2 CASSLARTGSSYNEQFF TGTGCCAGCAGCTTAGCTCGGACAGGGAGCTCCTACAATGAGCAGTTCTTC
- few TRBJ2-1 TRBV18 CASSAARKQAYNEQFF TGTGCCAGCTCAGCTGCCAGAAAACAGGCCTACAATGAGCAGTTCTTC
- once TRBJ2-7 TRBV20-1 CSAHQYEAYEQYF TGCAGTGCCCACCAGTATGAGGCCTACGAGCAGTACTTC
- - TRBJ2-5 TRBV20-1 CSARDRSGSRGETQYF TGCAGTGCTAGGGACCGCAGCGGATCCCGGGGGGAGACCCAGTACTTC
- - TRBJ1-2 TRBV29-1 CSVGRGLDTSTGYTF TGCAGCGTCGGAAGGGGTTTGGACACTTCAACAGGCTACACCTTC
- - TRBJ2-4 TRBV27 CASSPGASKNIQYF TGTGCCAGCAGCCCCGGGGCGTCCAAAAACATTCAGTACTTC
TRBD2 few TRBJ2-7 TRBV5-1 CASSLGLRGADYEQYF TGCGCCAGCAGCTTGGGTCTGCGGGGGGCCGACTACGAGCAGTACTTC
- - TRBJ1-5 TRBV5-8 CASSGEGHQPQHF TGTGCCAGCAGCGGGGAGGGGCACCAGCCCCAGCATTTT
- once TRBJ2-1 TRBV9 CASSVGEGGNEQFF TGTGCCAGCAGCGTAGGCGAGGGGGGGAATGAGCAGTTCTTC
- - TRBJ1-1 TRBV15 CATSRAKVGGTEAFF TGTGCCACCAGCAGAGCGAAGGTGGGAGGGACTGAAGCTTTCTTT